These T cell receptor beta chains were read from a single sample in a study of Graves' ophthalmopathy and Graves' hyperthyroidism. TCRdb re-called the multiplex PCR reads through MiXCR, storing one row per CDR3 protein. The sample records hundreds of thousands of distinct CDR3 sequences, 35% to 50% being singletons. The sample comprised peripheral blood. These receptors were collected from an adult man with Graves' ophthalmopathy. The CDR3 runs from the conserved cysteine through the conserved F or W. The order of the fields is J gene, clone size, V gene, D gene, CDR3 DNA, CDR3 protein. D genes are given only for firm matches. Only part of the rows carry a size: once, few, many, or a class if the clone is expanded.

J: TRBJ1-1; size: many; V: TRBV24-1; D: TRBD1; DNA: TGTGCCACCAGACAGGGGGCGCTGGGGAAAGCTTTCTTT; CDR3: CATRQGALGKAFF
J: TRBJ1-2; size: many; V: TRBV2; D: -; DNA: TGTGCCAGCAAGAGGGCAGGGGATGGCTACACCTTC; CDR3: CASKRAGDGYTF
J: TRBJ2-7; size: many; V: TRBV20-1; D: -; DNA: TGCAGCACCGGGCAGGGCCCCTACGAGCAGTACTTC; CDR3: CSTGQGPYEQYF
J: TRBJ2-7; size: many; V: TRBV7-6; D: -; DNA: TGTGCCAGCAGCGCCCGACTAGAGGGGGCCTACGAGCAGTACTTC; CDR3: CASSARLEGAYEQYF
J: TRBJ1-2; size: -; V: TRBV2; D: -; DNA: TGTGCCAGCAGGGATCAGTATGGCTACACCTTC; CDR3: CASRDQYGYTF
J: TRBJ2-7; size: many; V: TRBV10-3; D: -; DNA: TGTGCCATCAGGAGCGCTGGACAGAACTACGAGCAGTACTTC; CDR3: CAIRSAGQNYEQYF
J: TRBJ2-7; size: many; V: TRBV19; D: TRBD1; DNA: TGTGCCAGTAGTCCCTTAACCGGACAGGTCTACGAGCAGTACTTC; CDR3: CASSPLTGQVYEQYF
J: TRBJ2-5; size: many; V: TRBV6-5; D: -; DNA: TGTGCCAGCAGTTACTCGGTCGGGGAGGATAGCGTGTACTTC; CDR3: CASSYSVGEDSVYF
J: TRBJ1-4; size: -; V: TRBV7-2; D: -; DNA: TGTGCCAGCAGCTTAGGAGGCGCCGGACTGTTTTTT; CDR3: CASSLGGAGLFF
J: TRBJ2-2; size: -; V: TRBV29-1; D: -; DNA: TGCAGCTCACCATCGGGAACCGGGGAGCTGTTTTTT; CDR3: CSSPSGTGELFF
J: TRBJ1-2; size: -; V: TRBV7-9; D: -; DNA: TGCGCCAGCAGCCAAGATCCCCCTTACGTTGATGACAGTAACTATGGCTACACCTTC; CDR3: CASSQDPPYVDDSNYGYTF
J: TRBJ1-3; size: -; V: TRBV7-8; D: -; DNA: TGTGCCAGCAGCTCGCCGACAGAACTCTCTGGAAACACCATATATTTT; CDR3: CASSSPTELSGNTIYF
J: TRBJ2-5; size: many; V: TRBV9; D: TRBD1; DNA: TGTGCCAGCAGCGTAGGAAGGGGGCGGCGGCAAGAGACCCAGTACTTC; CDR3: CASSVGRGRRQETQYF
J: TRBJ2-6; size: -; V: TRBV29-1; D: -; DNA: TGCAGCGTTGAATTGGGGGCTGGGGCCAACGTCCTGACTTTC; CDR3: CSVELGAGANVLTF
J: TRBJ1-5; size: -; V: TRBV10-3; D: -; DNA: TGTGCCATCAGTGGAGAGACATACGATCAGCCCCAGCATTTT; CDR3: CAISGETYDQPQHF
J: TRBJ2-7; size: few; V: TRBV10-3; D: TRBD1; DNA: TGTGCCATCAGTGTTGGACAGGACTCCTACGAGCAGTACTTC; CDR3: CAISVGQDSYEQYF
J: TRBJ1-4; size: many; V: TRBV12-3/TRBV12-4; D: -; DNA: TGTGCCAGCAGCAGGGAGGACGGGGGTTCTGAAAAACTGTTTTTT; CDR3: CASSREDGGSEKLFF
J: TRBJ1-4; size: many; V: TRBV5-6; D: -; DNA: TGTGCCAGCAGCTTCGGGAGGGTGAACGAAAAACTGTTTTTT; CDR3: CASSFGRVNEKLFF
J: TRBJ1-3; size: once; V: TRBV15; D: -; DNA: TGTGCCACCAGCAGAGACCCAGAACCTGGAAACACCATATATTTT; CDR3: CATSRDPEPGNTIYF
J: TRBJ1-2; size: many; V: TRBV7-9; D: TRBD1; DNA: TGTGCCAGCAGCGTAACAGGGGGAGAGTTCGGCGGCTACACCTTC; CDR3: CASSVTGGEFGGYTF
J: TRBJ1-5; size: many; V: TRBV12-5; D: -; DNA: TGTGCCAGTGGATTTAATCAGCCCCAGCATTTT; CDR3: CASGFNQPQHF
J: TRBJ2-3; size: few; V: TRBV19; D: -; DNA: TGTGCCAGTAGTATGATTGGACTCCCGACAGATACGCAGTATTTT; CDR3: CASSMIGLPTDTQYF
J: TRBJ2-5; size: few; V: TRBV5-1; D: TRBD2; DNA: TGCGCCAGCAGCTCCCGACTAGCGGAGAACCAAGAGACCCAGTACTTC; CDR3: CASSSRLAENQETQYF
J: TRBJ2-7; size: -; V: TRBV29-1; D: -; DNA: TGCAGCTTCGTAGGGTTTAGAGACGAGCAGTACTTC; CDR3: CSFVGFRDEQYF
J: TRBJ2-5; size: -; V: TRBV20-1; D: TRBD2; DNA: TGCAGTGCGGGTCTCCCCGACCGGGGGGGCGTCCAAGAGACCCAGTACTTC; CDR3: CSAGLPDRGGVQETQYF
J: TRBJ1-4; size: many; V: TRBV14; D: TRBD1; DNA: TGTGCCAGCAGCCAAACGGGACAGGGGGAGGAAAAACTGTTTTTT; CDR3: CASSQTGQGEEKLFF
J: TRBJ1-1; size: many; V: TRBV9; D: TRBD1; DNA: TGTGCCAGCAGCGGTGACAGGGGCGGCACTGAAGCTTTCTTT; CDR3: CASSGDRGGTEAFF
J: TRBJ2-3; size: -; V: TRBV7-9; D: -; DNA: TGTGCCAGCAGCCTACTTGTAGATACGCAGTATTTT; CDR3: CASSLLVDTQYF
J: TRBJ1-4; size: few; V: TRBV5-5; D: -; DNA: TGTGCCAGCAGCCAAGACCGGGGAAATAATGAAAAACTGTTTTTT; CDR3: CASSQDRGNNEKLFF
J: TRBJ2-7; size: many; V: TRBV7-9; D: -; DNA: TGTGCCAGCAGCTTAAAGGGCTCCTACGAGCAGTACTTC; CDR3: CASSLKGSYEQYF
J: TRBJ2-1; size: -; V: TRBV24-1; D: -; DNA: TGTGCCACCAGTGAACCGGGGTGGGAACTCGGTGAGCAGTTCTTC; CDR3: CATSEPGWELGEQFF
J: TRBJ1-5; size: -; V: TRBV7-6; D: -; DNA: TGTGCCAGCAGCTTAGGAAGCGGGGTTGCCAATCAGCCCCAGCATTTT; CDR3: CASSLGSGVANQPQHF
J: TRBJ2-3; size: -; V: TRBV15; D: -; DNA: TGTGCCACCAGCAGAGTTGGCAGGGCCTCCGGGGATACGCAGTATTTT; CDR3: CATSRVGRASGDTQYF
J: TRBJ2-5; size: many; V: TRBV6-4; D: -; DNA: TGTGCCAGCAGTTCCCTACAGGGAGGCTTCGGCTTC; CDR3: CASSSLQGGFGF
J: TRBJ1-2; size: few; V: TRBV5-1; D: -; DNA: TGCGCCAGCAGCGTGACTCTTGGGGACTATGGCTACACCTTC; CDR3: CASSVTLGDYGYTF
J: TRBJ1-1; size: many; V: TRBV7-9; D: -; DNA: TGTGCCAGCAGACGGACCGGTGCTGAAGCTTTCTTT; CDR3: CASRRTGAEAFF
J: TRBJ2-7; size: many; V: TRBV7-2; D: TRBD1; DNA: TGTGCCAGCAGCTCAGGGGACAGGGCCACCTACGAGCAGTACTTC; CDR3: CASSSGDRATYEQYF
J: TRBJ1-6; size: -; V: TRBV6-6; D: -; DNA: TGTGCCAGCGGGCGGGACACCTATTCACCCCTCCACTTT; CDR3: CASGRDTYSPLHF
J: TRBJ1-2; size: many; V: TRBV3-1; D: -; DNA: TGTGCCAGCAGCCAAGGCCGCAGGAATTATGGCTACACCTTC; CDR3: CASSQGRRNYGYTF
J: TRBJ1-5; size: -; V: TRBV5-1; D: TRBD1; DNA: TGCGCCAGCAGCTTACGACAGGGTCTCCAGCCCCAGCATTTT; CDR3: CASSLRQGLQPQHF